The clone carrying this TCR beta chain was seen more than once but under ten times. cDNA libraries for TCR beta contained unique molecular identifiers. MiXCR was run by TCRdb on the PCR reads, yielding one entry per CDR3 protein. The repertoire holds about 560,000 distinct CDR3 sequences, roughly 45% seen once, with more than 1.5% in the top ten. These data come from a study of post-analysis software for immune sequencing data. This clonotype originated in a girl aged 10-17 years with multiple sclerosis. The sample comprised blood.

CDR3 nucleotide sequence: TGCAGTGCCCTATCCCTACACGCAAACACTGAAGCTTTCTTT. The encoded protein is CSALSLHANTEAFF. V gene TRBV20-1 combines with J gene TRBJ1-1; D gene ambiguous. There are 14 residues in the CDR3. Trimming stripped 6 bases from V and 2 bases from J, with 16 bases between. Germline V CDR1 and CDR2: DFQATT, SNEGSKA (reference sequence).